This T cell receptor beta chain derives from a study of shared clonotypes between healthy human individuals. The V gene's germline CDR1 is SGHRS and CDR2 YFSETQ. Trimming cost V 2 bases and J 5 bases; bases outside gene matches: 9. The CDR3 covers 16 residues. Naive CD8 cells comprised CD45RO-negative, CCR7-positively selected cells, excluding terminally differentiated effector memory CD45RA+ cells. Study outcomes and limitations: Among donors, clonotype sharing was expected to be affected by sequencing depth.

Each replicate PCR on the sorted subsets used 200 ng DNA (around 30,000 T cell genomes). Some clones are missing from TCRdb's copy, which holds only in-frame ones; the method was immunoSEQ multiplex PCR. The top ten clones hold around 1.7% of a sample with around 1.9 million clones, just under 95% of them seen once. Comment on this clone: Its antigen is still unknown.

Material: naive CD8+ T cells from PBMCs. The receptor's source is a young man in good health. Some clones in this sample may be carry-over from other donors' samples. This rearrangement joins TRBV5-1 to TRBJ2-3, with 9 bases that match TRBD1. The CDR3 loop reads CASSFTQGALEDTQYF. CDR3 DNA: TGCGCCAGCAGCTTCACACAGGGGGCCTTGGAAGATACGCAGTATTTT.